This section outlines one T cell receptor beta chain sequence together with its context. Antigen specificity is unknown. The data were taken from a study of T cells in localized non-small cell lung cancer. Study outcomes and limitations: Appearance in adjacent lung was seen for a median about 60 of the top 100 tumor clones. The study linked higher blood T cell density to longer overall survival. Only one tumor region went through sequencing, so heterogeneity may still be there. Compared with tumor, uninvolved adjacent lung displayed greater T cell clonality, ranking highest overall.

Sequencing used immunoSEQ multiplex PCR; TCRdb keeps in-frame clones, though not all of them. The table has around 140,000 clones, roughly 90% seen once. The sequence derives from a female donor older than 55 with stage I lung adenocarcinoma. Here the sequenced sample was peripheral blood, taken before any cancer treatment.

The CDR3 loop reads CASSLESGGRDGELFF. The CDR3 region has the DNA TGCGCCAGCAGCTTGGAGTCAGGGGGGCGTGACGGGGAGCTGTTTTTT. The chain joins TRBV5-1 to TRBJ2-2, with TRBD1 as a possible D gene (7 bases). Germline CDR1 is SGHRS and CDR2 is YFSETQ. The CDR3 is made up of 16 amino acids. Trimming shortened V by 0 bases and J by 7 bases, and 16 bases separated the two germline ends.